This T cell receptor (beta chain) was found in a study of cytomegalovirus exposure and HLA in healthy donors. A multiplex PCR was run with 60 Vbeta primers and 13 Jbeta primers. The data were produced by immunoSEQ multiplex PCR, yet TCRdb's version contains in-frame clones alone and is incomplete. The sample includes over 130,000 clones, 63% seen only once; the top ten take 7% to 8.5%. In regard to this clone: This sample includes further DNA sequences coding for the same CDR3.

The V and J ends lost 2 bases and 8 bases, in that order; junction bases with no gene match: 8. The CDR3 spans 15 residues. Germline V gene data show CDR1 as MDHEN and CDR2 as SYDVKM. This TCR was sampled from a woman aged 55 to 70 in good health and CMV-seropositive. The chain is built from TRBV28 and TRBJ1-2; 10 bases are shared with TRBD1. Input material: PBMCs. The CDR3 nucleotides are TGTGCCAGCAGTTTAACACCAGGACAGGGGGGAGGCTACACCTTC. This translates into CASSLTPGQGGGYTF.